Given below is one T cell receptor (beta chain) in context. The antigen remains unidentified. This specimen comes from a study of OX40 agonist ivuxolimab in advanced cancers. As for the study in general: At roughly 83% male, the cohort had a mean age of 60 years, ranging from roughly 20 to 90. Among those treated, three patients had partial responses, one with hepatocellular carcinoma and two with cutaneous melanoma. Overall study findings and caveats: Normalized T-cell clonal expansion was also low in some nonresponders. More expanded clones were seen, on average, in CD8+ T cells than in CD4+.

Germline assignment: CDR1 SGHDT and CDR2 YYEEEE. The CDR3 totals 12 residues. V dropped 3 bases and J dropped 11 bases, with 15 bases sitting between them. Measured with immunoSEQ multiplex PCR; TCRdb has only the in-frame clones, and not every one. The sample lists under 95,000 clones; around 84% were seen once. The chain links TRBV5-6 to TRBJ2-7, with D uncertain. Sequencing used CD4+ or CD8+ T cells sorted from blood, obtained in a trial of the OX40 agonist ivuxolimab. The clonotype was recovered from an adult with an advanced solid tumor such as melanoma, head and neck, liver or kidney cancer. The CDR3 DNA sequence: TGTGCCAGCAGCTCCACGGAAGGCGCGGAGTACTTC. Its translation is CASSSTEGAEYF. The entire variable domain, with the rest obtained from reference TRBV5-6 and TRBJ2-7, is as follows: DAGVTQSPTHLIKTRGQQVTLRCSPKSGHDTVSWYQQALGQGPQFIFQYYEEEERQRGNFPDRFSGHQFPNYSSELNVNALLLGDSALYLCASSSTEGAEYFGPGTRLTVT.